The clone carrying this TCR beta chain came up once. What it binds is not known. This entry belongs to a study of shared clonotypes between healthy human individuals. Overall study results and limits: Clonotypes which were not shared had lower generation probabilities than clonotypes that all four donors shared. Sampling included only blood; tissue repertoires likely differ.

In replicate PCRs of sorted subsets, roughly 210 ng DNA, tens of thousands of T cell genomes, was used. Original data processing: For the immunoSEQ data, sequences were junction-only without quality scores, so filtering differed. Assay: immunoSEQ multiplex PCR; the TCRdb copy retains only in-frame clones and omits some. V and J calls and clone size follow that table, whereas D and trimming were derived from the DNA. The sample lists over a million clones, approximately 68% seen once, with about 1.5% in the top ten. Germline V gene sequence: CDR1 SGHTA, CDR2 FQGTGA. V was cut by 2 bases and J by 5 bases, with 9 bases left in between. The CDR3 loop spans 13 amino acids.

This clonotype was sampled from a man between 18 and 35 years old in good health. What was sequenced was memory CD4+ T cells sorted from blood. Subset specified: CD45RA-negative fraction. This chain uses TRBV7-3 with TRBJ1-2; possible D gene TRBD1, 5 bases. The CDR3 here is CASSLGGDYGYTF. CDR3 coding DNA: TGTGCCAGCAGCTTAGGGGGTGATTATGGCTACACCTTC.